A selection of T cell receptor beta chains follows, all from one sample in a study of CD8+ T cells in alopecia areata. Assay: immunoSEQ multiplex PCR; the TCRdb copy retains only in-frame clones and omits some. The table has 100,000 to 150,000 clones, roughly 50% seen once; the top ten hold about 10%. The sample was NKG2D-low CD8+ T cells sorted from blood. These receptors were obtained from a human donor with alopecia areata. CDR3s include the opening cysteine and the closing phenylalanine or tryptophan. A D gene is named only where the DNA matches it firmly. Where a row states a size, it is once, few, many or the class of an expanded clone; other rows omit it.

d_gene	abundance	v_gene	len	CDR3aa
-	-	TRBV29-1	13	CSGEETSTDTQYF
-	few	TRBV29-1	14	CSVEEGELSGTQYF
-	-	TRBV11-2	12	CASSLADYGYTF
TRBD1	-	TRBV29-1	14	CSVVGQGIQETQYF
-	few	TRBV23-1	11	CASRTSCEQYF
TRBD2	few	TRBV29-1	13	CSVAGTSFNEQFF
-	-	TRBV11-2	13	CATDGSNQETQYF
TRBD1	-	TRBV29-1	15	CSVDTGQGMNTEAFF
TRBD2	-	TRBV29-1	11	CSGIAGSEQYF
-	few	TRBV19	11	CASGGTAEQYF
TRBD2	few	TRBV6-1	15	CASSVSGGASYEQFF
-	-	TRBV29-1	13	CSALGGTLYEQYF
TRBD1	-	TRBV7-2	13	CASSPGTAETQYF
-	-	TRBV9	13	CASSVDIGETQYF
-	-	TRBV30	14	CAWSRSSSYNEQFF
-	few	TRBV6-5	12	CASRTVEETQYF
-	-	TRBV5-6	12	CASSLGTEPQHF
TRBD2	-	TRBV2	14	CASRWLAGQETQYF
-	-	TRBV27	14	CASSLARGADEQFF
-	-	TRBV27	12	CASSLRAGELFF
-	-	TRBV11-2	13	CASSLGLGYEQYF
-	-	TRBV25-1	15	CASSALDSDNSPLHF
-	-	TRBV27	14	CASSMGPGSYEQYF
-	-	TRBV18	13	CASSPEGTYEQYF
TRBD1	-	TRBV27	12	CASTGQGETQYF
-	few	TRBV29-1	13	CSVEEGGPYEQYF
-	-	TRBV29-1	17	CSVIRDNDFFSNQPQHF
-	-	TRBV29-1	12	CSVEVHSYEQYF
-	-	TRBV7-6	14	CASSLRLSTETQYF
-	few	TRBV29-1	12	CSVDGGVNEQYF
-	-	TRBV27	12	CASGVPSYEQYF
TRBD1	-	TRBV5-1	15	CASSFPGQDPYEQYF
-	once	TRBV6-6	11	CASSPLDEQYF
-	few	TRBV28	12	CASRTTAYEQYF
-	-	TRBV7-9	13	CASSFGREHGYTF
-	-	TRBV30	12	CACLRERKTQYF
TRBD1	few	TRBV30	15	CAWSDQPGQGSEQYF
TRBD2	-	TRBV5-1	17	CASSGFLRAGGPDEQFF
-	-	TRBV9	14	CASSVDYSADTQYF
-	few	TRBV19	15	CASSMYGSSNQPQHF
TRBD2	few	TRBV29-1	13	CSAGLAGGDEQFF
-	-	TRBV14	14	CASSQDRGTDTQYF